A selection of T cell receptor beta chains follows, all from one sample in a study of T cells after yellow fever vaccination. One entry per CDR3 protein results from TCRdb running MiXCR on the 5' RACE reads. The sample has some 96,000 distinct CDR3 sequences, more than 7.5% seen once; the top ten hold over 15%. The material sequenced was CD8+ T cells not binding an NS4B(214-222) dextramer, sorted from PBMCs, taken roughly 15 days after the first yellow fever vaccination. These receptors came from a man between 18 and 29 years old who received the YFV17D yellow fever vaccine. Each CDR3 is given with its conserved first and last residue. The D gene is left open where the match is weak. Size tells how often a clone was seen (once, few, many) or the class of an expanded clone, and some rows leave it out.

few	TRBV7-9	NA	TRBJ2-5	CASSLRIASRETQYF	TGTGCCAGCAGCTTAAGGATCGCTAGCAGGGAGACCCAGTACTTC
NA	TRBV28	TRBD2	TRBJ2-5	CASSPQERGGQETQYF	TGTGCCAGCAGTCCCCAAGAGCGGGGTGGGCAAGAGACCCAGTACTTC
few	TRBV18	TRBD1	TRBJ1-6	CASSPDRGYNSPLHF	TGTGCCAGCTCACCAGACAGGGGTTATAATTCACCCCTCCACTTT
few	TRBV9	NA	TRBJ1-5	CASRKRNYSNQPQHF	TGTGCCAGCAGAAAAAGGAATTATAGCAATCAGCCCCAGCATTTT
many	TRBV19	NA	TRBJ2-1	CASSMVGDPNTNEQFF	TGTGCCAGTAGTATGGTAGGGGATCCCAATACGAATGAGCAGTTCTTC
NA	TRBV5-1	NA	TRBJ1-3	CASSLGWQSSGNTIYF	TGCGCCAGCAGCTTGGGGTGGCAGAGCTCTGGAAACACCATATATTTT
many	TRBV2	NA	TRBJ2-2	CASSLTEANTGELFF	TGTGCCAGCAGTCTGACAGAAGCGAACACCGGGGAGCTGTTTTTT
few	TRBV28	NA	TRBJ2-4	CASSHSGPGGIQYF	TGTGCCAGCAGCCACTCCGGGCCAGGTGGCATTCAGTACTTC
NA	TRBV19	NA	TRBJ1-2	CASSPTQSTVYGYTF	TGTGCCAGTAGCCCTACCCAGAGCACTGTCTATGGCTACACCTTC
NA	TRBV4-2	TRBD1	TRBJ2-7	CASSQEQQAGGNEQYF	TGTGCCAGCAGCCAAGAGCAACAGGCAGGGGGCAACGAGCAGTACTTC
NA	TRBV28	TRBD2	TRBJ2-3	CASSLSLAGGPPPTDTQYF	TGTGCCAGCAGTTTATCCCTAGCGGGGGGGCCCCCCCCCACAGATACGCAGTATTTT
few	TRBV7-3	NA	TRBJ2-2	CASSHGTGELFF	TGTGCCAGCAGTCATGGCACCGGGGAGCTGTTTTTT
few	TRBV20-1	NA	TRBJ1-5	CSAMRMESNQPQHF	TGCAGTGCTATGAGAATGGAGAGCAATCAGCCCCAGCATTTT
NA	TRBV3-1	NA	TRBJ2-7	CASSHRGYHEQYF	TGTGCCAGCAGCCACAGGGGTTACCACGAGCAGTACTTC
NA	TRBV27	TRBD1	TRBJ1-2	CASSPTGQAYGYTF	TGTGCCAGCAGTCCAACCGGACAGGCCTATGGCTACACCTTC
NA	TRBV20-1	NA	TRBJ2-5	CSARDTQGRGETQYF	TGCAGTGCTAGAGATACCCAGGGTCGGGGGGAGACCCAGTACTTC
few	TRBV7-9	TRBD1	TRBJ1-4	CATRQGGSELFF	TGTGCCACCCGACAGGGGGGGTCTGAACTGTTTTTT
many	TRBV4-3	TRBD2	TRBJ2-7	CASSQGRSGGFYEQYF	TGCGCCAGCAGCCAAGGACGAAGCGGGGGTTTTTACGAGCAGTACTTC
few	TRBV2	TRBD1	TRBJ2-7	CASSEGLSGTGIYEQYF	TGTGCCAGCAGTGAGGGCCTCTCCGGGACAGGTATCTACGAGCAGTACTTC
many	TRBV28	TRBD2	TRBJ2-5	CASSFGSGGNLGTQYF	TGTGCCAGCAGTTTCGGCAGCGGGGGGAACTTGGGGACCCAGTACTTC
NA	TRBV5-1	NA	TRBJ1-1	CASSFRGLNTEAFF	TGCGCCAGCAGCTTTCGGGGTTTGAACACTGAAGCTTTCTTT
NA	TRBV6-2/TRBV6-3	TRBD1	TRBJ2-3	CASSYGIHRGSGSDTQYF	TGTGCCAGCAGTTACGGAATCCACAGGGGCAGTGGGTCAGATACGCAGTATTTT
many	TRBV12-5	TRBD1	TRBJ2-1	CASGFWTGHEQFF	TGTGCTAGTGGTTTCTGGACAGGTCATGAGCAGTTCTTC
NA	TRBV9	NA	TRBJ2-1	CASSENGGRYNEQFF	TGTGCCAGCAGCGAGAATGGGGGCCGGTACAATGAGCAGTTCTTC
many	TRBV20-1	NA	TRBJ2-7	CSALSDVLEQYF	TGCAGTGCCCTTAGCGACGTTTTGGAGCAGTACTTC
NA	TRBV6-5	NA	TRBJ1-1	CASSWTNTEAFF	TGTGCCAGCAGCTGGACGAACACTGAAGCTTTCTTT
few	TRBV7-2	NA	TRBJ1-5	CASSLSAWADQPQHF	TGTGCCAGCAGCTTATCAGCGTGGGCTGATCAGCCCCAGCATTTT
few	TRBV5-1	TRBD2	TRBJ2-7	CASSLSGDIYEQYF	TGCGCCAGCAGCCTTAGCGGGGATATCTACGAGCAGTACTTC
few	TRBV6-2/TRBV6-3	TRBD1	TRBJ2-1	CASSRQGDSYNEQFF	TGTGCCAGCAGTAGACAGGGCGACTCCTACAATGAGCAGTTCTTC
few	TRBV7-8	NA	TRBJ2-2	CASSLYKGTTGELFF	TGTGCCAGTTCACTCTATAAGGGCACCACCGGGGAGCTGTTTTTT
NA	TRBV7-2	NA	TRBJ2-7	CASSSDPTYEQYF	TGTGCCAGCAGCTCGGACCCAACCTACGAGCAGTACTTC
few	TRBV19	NA	TRBJ2-2	CASSSHPTKGSGTPGGELFF	TGTGCCAGTAGTTCACACCCCACGAAAGGGTCGGGGACCCCGGGGGGGGAGCTGTTTTTT
NA	TRBV11-2	TRBD1	TRBJ2-5	CASRWGRGRETQYF	TGTGCCAGCAGATGGGGCAGGGGGCGAGAGACCCAGTACTTC
NA	TRBV4-1	NA	TRBJ2-3	CASSQVTGTDTQYF	TGCGCCAGCAGCCAAGTGACTGGCACAGATACGCAGTATTTT
few	TRBV20-1	NA	TRBJ1-1	CSARVRGQNTEAFF	TGCAGTGCTAGAGTAAGAGGTCAGAACACTGAAGCTTTCTTT
NA	TRBV15	NA	TRBJ2-2	CATSRDQARVEWTGELFF	TGTGCCACCAGCAGAGATCAGGCCAGGGTGGAGTGGACCGGGGAGCTGTTTTTT
few	TRBV20-1	NA	TRBJ1-1	CSAESGGTEAFF	TGCAGTGCCGAGTCTGGGGGCACTGAAGCTTTCTTT
NA	TRBV7-6	TRBD1	TRBJ2-1	CASGDRGYEQFF	TGTGCCAGCGGGGACAGGGGTTATGAGCAGTTCTTC
many	TRBV12-3/TRBV12-4	NA	TRBJ1-6	CASTGRTVNSPLHF	TGTGCCAGCACGGGACGGACAGTTAATTCACCCCTCCACTTT
NA	TRBV20-1	NA	TRBJ2-7	CSARPPSTYEQYF	TGCAGTGCTAGACCCCCCTCAACCTACGAGCAGTACTTC
NA	TRBV12-3/TRBV12-4	NA	TRBJ2-7	CASSWLGPSHEQYF	TGTGCCAGCAGTTGGCTGGGCCCGAGCCACGAGCAGTACTTC
many	TRBV12-3/TRBV12-4	NA	TRBJ1-2	CASSPGPTSYGYTF	TGTGCCAGCAGTCCGGGACCTACATCTTATGGCTACACCTTC
few	TRBV19	TRBD1	TRBJ1-1	CASSIDRGLNTEAFF	TGTGCCAGTAGTATTGACAGGGGTTTGAACACTGAAGCTTTCTTT
few	TRBV7-2	NA	TRBJ2-6	CASSPWTAQGANVLTF	TGTGCCAGCAGCCCCTGGACCGCTCAGGGGGCCAACGTCCTGACTTTC
few	TRBV20-1	NA	TRBJ1-2	CSARDIENYGYTF	TGCAGTGCTAGAGATATAGAAAACTATGGCTACACCTTC
many	TRBV20-1	NA	TRBJ2-2	CSASEGRDTGELFF	TGCAGTGCTAGTGAGGGACGGGACACCGGGGAGCTGTTTTTT
NA	TRBV11-1	NA	TRBJ1-1	CASSYKGDYTEAFF	TGTGCCAGCAGCTACAAAGGGGACTACACTGAAGCTTTCTTT
NA	TRBV10-3	NA	TRBJ1-1	CAISDIFGDESPEAFF	TGTGCCATCAGTGATATTTTCGGGGACGAGTCCCCTGAAGCTTTCTTT